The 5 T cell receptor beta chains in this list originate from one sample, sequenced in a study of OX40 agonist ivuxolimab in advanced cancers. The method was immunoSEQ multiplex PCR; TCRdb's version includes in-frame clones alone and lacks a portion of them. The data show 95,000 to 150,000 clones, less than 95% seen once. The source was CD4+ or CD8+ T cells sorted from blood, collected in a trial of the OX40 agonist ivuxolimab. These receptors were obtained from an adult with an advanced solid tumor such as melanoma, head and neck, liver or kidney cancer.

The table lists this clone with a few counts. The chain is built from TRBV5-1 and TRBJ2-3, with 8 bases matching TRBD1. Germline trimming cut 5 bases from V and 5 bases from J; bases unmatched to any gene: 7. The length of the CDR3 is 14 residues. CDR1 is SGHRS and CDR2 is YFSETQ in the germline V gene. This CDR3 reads CASSTDRVGDTQYF. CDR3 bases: TGCGCCAGCAGTACGGACAGGGTGGGAGATACGCAGTATTTT.

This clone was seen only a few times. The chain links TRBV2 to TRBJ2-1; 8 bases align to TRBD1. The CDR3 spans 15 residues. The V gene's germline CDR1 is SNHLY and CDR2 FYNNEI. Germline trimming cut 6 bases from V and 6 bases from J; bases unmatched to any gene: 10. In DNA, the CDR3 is TGTGCCAGCAGCCCCGGGACAGGAGGAATCAATGAGCAGTTCTTC. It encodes CASSPGTGGINEQFF.

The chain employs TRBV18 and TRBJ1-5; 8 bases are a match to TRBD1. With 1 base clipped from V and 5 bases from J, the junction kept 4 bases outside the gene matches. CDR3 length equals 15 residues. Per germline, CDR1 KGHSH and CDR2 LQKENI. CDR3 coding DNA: TGTGCCAGCTCACCACTCCCAGGGGGCGATCAGCCCCAGCATTTT. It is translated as CASSPLPGGDQPQHF.

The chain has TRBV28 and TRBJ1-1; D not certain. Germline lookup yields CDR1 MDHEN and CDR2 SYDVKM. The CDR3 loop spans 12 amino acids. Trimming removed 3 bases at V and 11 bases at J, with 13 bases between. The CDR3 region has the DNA TGTGCCAGCAGTTTGGACCGACTGGAGGCTTTCTTT. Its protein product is CASSLDRLEAFF. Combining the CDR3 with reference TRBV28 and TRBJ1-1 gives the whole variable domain DVKVTQSSRYLVKRTGEKVFLECVQDMDHENMFWYRQDPGLGLRLIYFSYDVKMKEKGDIPEGYSVSREKKERFSLILESASTNQTSMYLCASSLDRLEAFFGQGTRLTVV.

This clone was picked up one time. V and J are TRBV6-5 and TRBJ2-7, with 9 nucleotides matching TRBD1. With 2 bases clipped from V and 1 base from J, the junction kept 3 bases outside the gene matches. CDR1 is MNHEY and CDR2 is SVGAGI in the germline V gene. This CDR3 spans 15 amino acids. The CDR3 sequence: CASSYGGTGSYEQYF. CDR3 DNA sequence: TGTGCCAGCAGTTACGGGGGGACAGGGTCCTACGAGCAGTACTTC.